The 10 T cell receptor beta chains in this list originate from one sample, sequenced in a study of CXCR3-negative and CXCR3-positive naive CD8 T cells. Study-level results: TRB CDR3s were more hydrophobic in CXCR3-positive than in CXCR3-negative naive cells.

UMI-labeled 5' RACE yielded the TRB cDNA libraries. TCRdb reprocessed the 5' RACE reads, keeping one entry per CDR3 protein, no DNA. Its clone listing holds some 50,000 distinct CDR3 sequences. The antigens for these receptors are not known. Sequences were obtained from naive CXCR3+ CD8+ T cells from blood. Subset indicated: CD45RO-CCR7+CD27+CD95- naive CD8+ T cells expressing CXCR3 (TNR3+). These receptors came from a human donor in good health. Some clones in this sample may be carry-over from other donors' samples.

The chain joins TRBV6-2 or TRBV6-3 to TRBJ2-2. The germline CDR1 and CDR2 sequences are MNHEY and SVGEGT. This CDR3 contains 12 residues. CDR3 region: CASTDRGRELFF.

V usage is TRBV24-1 and J usage is TRBJ2-5. The CDR3 extends over 13 amino acids. Per germline, CDR1 KGHDR and CDR2 SFDVKD. This CDR3 reads CATSDLLGTPKYF.

This chain connects TRBV25-1 to TRBJ2-7. The CDR3 sequence is 13 residues long. In germline, CDR1 is MGHDK, CDR2 SYGVNS. The CDR3 sequence: CASNPEGAYEQYF.

The chain recombines TRBV12-3 or TRBV12-4 with TRBJ2-6; TCRdb selects TRBD2, and the lack of DNA leaves this call unchecked. This CDR3 region has 15 residues. The CDR3 protein is CASTRGISGANVLTF.

V usage is TRBV20-1 and J usage is TRBJ2-7. Germline V gives CDR1 DFQATT, CDR2 SNEGSKA (reference sequence). The CDR3 contains 11 residues. This CDR3 reads CSAWRTDEQYF.

The chain carries TRBV11-2 and TRBJ2-7; absent DNA, TCRdb's TRBD2 call cannot be checked. Germline CDR1 reads SGHAT; CDR2 reads FQNNGV. This CDR3 region has 14 residues. The chain's CDR3 is CASSLRQGIDEQYF.

The V and J genes are TRBV7-9 and TRBJ2-2; lacking DNA, the TRBD1 call made by TCRdb goes unchecked. Germline V CDR1 and CDR2: SEHNR, FQNEAQ (reference sequence). The CDR3 consists of 14 residues. CDR3 sequence: CASRAGENTGELFF.

The chain combines TRBV12-3 or TRBV12-4 with TRBJ2-1; TCRdb's D call of TRBD2 is untestable without DNA. The length of the CDR3 is 14 residues. CDR3 loop: CASSRETTLGEQFF.

The V and J genes are TRBV18 and TRBJ2-7. The CDR3 is made up of 13 amino acids. Germline V gives CDR1 KGHSH, CDR2 LQKENI. The CDR3 spells CASSPPTLYEQYF.

The rearrangement links TRBV5-1 to TRBJ2-1; TCRdb's D gene call, TRBD2, goes unchecked for lack of DNA. This CDR3 is built from 15 residues. The germline CDR1 and CDR2 sequences are SGHRS and YFSETQ. The CDR3 reads CASSWTSGRNSEQFF.